The 21 T cell receptor beta chains below come from one sample, sequenced in a study of Graves' ophthalmopathy and Graves' hyperthyroidism. Researchers took RNA transcripts and amplified TCR beta CDR3 regions from them. HTBI primers were used in a first-round RT-PCR, which preceded a second-round multiplex PCR. TCRdb analysed the multiplex PCR reads with MiXCR anew, one entry per CDR3 protein. In the table there are about 240,000 distinct CDR3 sequences, 45% to 55% of which are singletons. The material sequenced was peripheral blood. The receptor set was obtained from an adult man with Graves' ophthalmopathy.

The table lists this clonotype with a few counts. CDR3 loop: CASKREEETQYF. The CDR3 DNA reads TGTGCCAGCAAGCGGGAGGAAGAGACCCAGTACTTC. The J gene is TRBJ2-5, the V gene TRBV2; 9 bases align to TRBD2. This CDR3 is 12 amino acids long. V lost 7 bases and J lost 3; bases outside the gene matches: 0. Germline V gene sequence: CDR1 SNHLY, CDR2 FYNNEI.

The chain couples TRBV11-2 to TRBJ2-7; perhaps TRBD2 as D (6 bases). The DNA end lines up better with TRBJ2-1; the J call may be wrong. The germline V gene has CDR1 SGHAT and CDR2 FQNNGV. The length of the CDR3 is 16 residues. The DNA for the CDR3 is TGTGCCAGCAGCTTAGGGGGGGAAGGCTCCTACAATGAGCAGTTCTTC. Translating it yields CASSLGGEGSYNEQFF.

The sample holds many counts of this clonotype. V and J are TRBV15 and TRBJ1-2; 9 positions agree with TRBD1. Germline CDR1 is LNHNV and CDR2 is YYDKDF (reference sequence). CDR3 length equals 16 residues. With 3 bases clipped from V and 0 bases from J, the junction kept 5 bases outside the gene matches. The CDR3 DNA reads as TGTGCCACCAGCAGGAACAGGGGGCCTACTAACTATGGCTACACCTTC. It is translated as CATSRNRGPTNYGYTF. Complete variable domain (other parts from reference TRBV15 and TRBJ1-2): DAMVIQNPRYQVTQFGKPVTLSCSQTLNHNVMYWYQQKSSQAPKLLFHYYDKDFNNEADTPDNFQSRRPNTSFCFLDIRSPGLGDTAMYLCATSRNRGPTNYGYTFGSGTRLTVV.

This clonotype showed up just once. The chain recombines TRBV15 with TRBJ1-4; D is undetermined. Trimming took off 0 bases at V and 8 bases at J, with 16 bases between the two ends. The CDR3 spans 16 residues. The germline gives CDR1 LNHNV, CDR2 YYDKDF (reference sequence). CDR3 residues: CATSRDPGVLVEKLFF. CDR3 DNA: TGTGCCACCAGCAGAGATCCAGGCGTCCTGGTGGAAAAACTGTTTTTT. The whole variable domain, filled in from reference TRBV15 and TRBJ1-4, reads DAMVIQNPRYQVTQFGKPVTLSCSQTLNHNVMYWYQQKSSQAPKLLFHYYDKDFNNEADTPDNFQSRRPNTSFCFLDIRSPGLGDTAMYLCATSRDPGVLVEKLFFGSGTQLSVL.

The chain carries TRBV27 and TRBJ1-2; D not certain. V lost 0 bases to trimming and J lost 2 bases, with 13 bases between them. CDR1 MNHEY and CDR2 SMNVEV come from the germline V gene (reference sequence). CDR3 length: 16 amino acids. CDR3 region: CASSLSGNNLNYGYTF. For the CDR3, the DNA is TGTGCCAGCAGTTTATCTGGGAACAATCTCAACTATGGCTACACCTTC.

The chain carries TRBV10-3 and TRBJ2-7, with D uncertain. The CDR3 sequence is 15 residues long. Germline assignment: CDR1 ENHRY and CDR2 SYGVKD. Trimming left V 3 bases short and J 2 bases short, with 14 bases between. The CDR3 region has the DNA TGTGCCATCAGTGATTTGAGACTGGAGACCTACGAGCAGTACTTC. It encodes CAISDLRLETYEQYF.

This clonotype was recorded once. V usage is TRBV7-3 and J usage is TRBJ1-5; D remains unclear. This CDR3 is built from 14 residues. V was trimmed by 5 bases and J by 7 bases, leaving 15 bases between them. CDR1 SGHTA and CDR2 FQGTGA come from the germline V gene. CDR3: CASSHPAERQPQHF. CDR3 sequence (DNA): TGTGCCAGCAGCCACCCCGCGGAGCGGCAGCCCCAGCATTTT.

CDR3: CASSRGTGTGELFF. CDR3 DNA: TGTGCCAGCAGCCGGGGGACGGGCACCGGGGAGCTGTTTTTT. The rearrangement uses TRBV11-2 and TRBJ2-2, with D possibly TRBD2 on 6 matching bases. The CDR3 is made up of 14 amino acids. The V gene lost 5 bases and the J gene lost 4 bases, with 11 bases spanning the gap. Germline assignment: CDR1 SGHAT and CDR2 FQNNGV. The whole variable domain, remainder taken from reference TRBV11-2 and TRBJ2-2, is EAGVAQSPRYKIIEKRQSVAFWCNPISGHATLYWYQQILGQGPKLLIQFQNNGVVDDSQLPKDRFSAERLKGVDSTLKIQPAKLEDSAVYLCASSRGTGTGELFFGEGSRLTVL.

The chain employs TRBV15 and TRBJ1-5, with 7 bases fitting TRBD1. Per germline, CDR1 LNHNV and CDR2 YYDKDF (reference sequence). The CDR3 is 15 amino acids. With V trimmed by 1 base and J by 3 bases, 3 bases remained unmatched. The CDR3 DNA follows: TGTGCCACCAGCAGAGGCACAGGGGACAATCAGCCCCAGCATTTT. Translating gives CATSRGTGDNQPQHF.

About this clonotype: It may be a read error: a sequence one base away is much more abundant. CDR3 sequence (DNA): TGTGCCATCAGTGACTCGGCCGGGGCCAACGTCCTGACTTTC. This encodes CAISDSAGANVLTF. The chain joins TRBV10-3 to TRBJ2-6; D remains ambiguous. Looked up from germline, CDR1 is ENHRY and CDR2 is SYGVKD. The V end was cut by 3 bases, the J end by 4 bases, with 7 bases between. This CDR3 contains 14 residues.

This clonotype was seen a few times. The J gene is TRBJ2-7, the V gene TRBV20-1; perhaps TRBD1 as D (5 bases). The CDR3 totals 15 residues. The germline V gene has CDR1 DFQATT and CDR2 SNEGSKA (reference sequence). V shed 0 bases and J shed 0 bases, with 12 bases lying between them. CDR3 loop: CSARDQGAISYEQYF. CDR3 DNA sequence: TGCAGTGCTAGAGATCAAGGGGCCATCTCCTACGAGCAGTACTTC.

This clonotype came up a few times. The V and J genes are TRBV6-1 and TRBJ1-5, with D possibly matching TRBD1 (5 bases). Per the germline V gene, CDR1 is MNHNS and CDR2 is SASEGT. This CDR3 is 17 amino acids long. Trimming took 1 base from V and 1 from J, leaving 14 bases between them. CDR3 loop: CASSEGRGLKSNQPQHF. In nucleotides, the CDR3 is TGTGCCAGCAGTGAAGGAAGGGGTCTTAAGAGCAATCAGCCCCAGCATTTT.

The genes are TRBV4-1 and TRBJ2-7, with 8 bases aligning to TRBD1. V dropped 1 base and J dropped 2; count of bases not matched to a gene: 4. This CDR3 is built from 15 residues. Germline V gene data show CDR1 as MGHRA and CDR2 as YSYEKL. The DNA for the CDR3 is TGCGCCAGCAGCCAAGTGGGGGGACAGGCCTACGAGCAGTACTTC. Its translation is CASSQVGGQAYEQYF.

This clonotype was counted a few times. V usage is TRBV7-9 and J usage is TRBJ1-6; possible D gene TRBD1, 5 bases. There are 15 residues in the CDR3. V was clipped by 1 base and J by 6 bases, with 10 bases between them. Germline V gene data show CDR1 as SEHNR and CDR2 as FQNEAQ (reference sequence). As DNA, the CDR3 is TGTGCCAGCAGCTTAGGACAGAGCGCTAATTCACCCCTCCACTTT. This gives the protein CASSLGQSANSPLHF.

This clonotype appeared once. The chain is built from TRBV2 and TRBJ1-4, with TRBD1 matching over 10 bases. CDR1 SNHLY and CDR2 FYNNEI come from the germline V gene. J was trimmed by 12 bases and V by 9 bases; bases with no gene match: 4. The CDR3 runs 11 residues. This CDR3 is CARGTGEELFF. In DNA, the CDR3 is TGTGCCAGAGGGACAGGGGAGGAACTGTTTTTT.

This chain uses TRBV29-1 with TRBJ1-2; 10 bases are a match to TRBD1. Trimming removed 7 bases from V and 7 bases from J; junction bases left unmatched: 9. Germline V gene lookup returns CDR1 SQVTM and CDR2 ANQGSEA. The CDR3 length is 13 residues. CDR3 sequence reads: CSATPGQGIGYTF. The CDR3 DNA reads as TGCAGCGCTACTCCGGGACAGGGGATTGGCTACACCTTC.

The chain uses TRBV9 and TRBJ2-7, with D perhaps TRBD1 (5 bases). The germline V gene encodes CDR1 SGDLS and CDR2 YYNGEE. CDR3 length equals 15 residues. Trimming cost V 4 bases and J 3 bases, with 17 bases left between them. The CDR3 loop reads CASSPSRAGHYEQYF. The CDR3 DNA is TGTGCCAGCAGCCCCTCCCGAGCAGGGCACTACGAGCAGTACTTC.

The gene calls are TRBV13 and TRBJ2-7, with TRBD2 matching 12 bases. The germline V gene encodes CDR1 PRHDT and CDR2 FYEKMQ (reference sequence). CDR3 size: 16 residues. The junction had 7 bases not matched to a gene; V was cut back by 0 bases and J by 7 bases. The CDR3 DNA sequence: TGTGCCAGCAGCTTAGGAAGACTAGCGGGAGTAGAGGAGCAGTACTTC. Its protein is CASSLGRLAGVEEQYF.

This clonotype was seen more than once but under ten times. This chain connects TRBV15 to TRBJ2-7, with D possibly being TRBD2 (5 bases). This CDR3 is 15 amino acids long. Germline CDR1 LNHNV, CDR2 YYDKDF (reference sequence). V was trimmed by 1 base and J by 7 bases, leaving 17 bases between them. Written as DNA, the CDR3 is TGTGCCACCAGCAGAGTGGCTATCATCAGAGGGGAGCAGTACTTC. This sequence encodes CATSRVAIIRGEQYF. Looking up the rest from reference TRBV15 and TRBJ2-7 gives the full variable domain: DAMVIQNPRYQVTQFGKPVTLSCSQTLNHNVMYWYQQKSSQAPKLLFHYYDKDFNNEADTPDNFQSRRPNTSFCFLDIRSPGLGDTAMYLCATSRVAIIRGEQYFGPGTRLTVT.

A few counts support this clonotype. The CDR3 bases are TGTGCCAGCAGCCGCCTGTGGACTGGAAACACCATATATTTT. It yields the protein CASSRLWTGNTIYF. V usage is TRBV5-5 and J usage is TRBJ1-3; D is uncertain. The germline CDR1 and CDR2 sequences are SGHKS and YYEKEE (reference sequence). This CDR3 has 14 residues. V lost 4 bases and J lost 2, with 10 bases in between.

This clonotype was seen at least ten times. The CDR3 is CAIGGGATGANVLTF. In DNA, the CDR3 is TGTGCCATCGGAGGGGGGGCAACTGGGGCCAACGTCCTGACTTTC. This sequence joins TRBV10-3 and TRBJ2-6; D might be TRBD2 (7 bases). Trimming removed 8 bases at V and 2 bases at J, with 13 bases between. The CDR3 is made up of 15 amino acids. Germline V CDR1 and CDR2: ENHRY, SYGVKD.